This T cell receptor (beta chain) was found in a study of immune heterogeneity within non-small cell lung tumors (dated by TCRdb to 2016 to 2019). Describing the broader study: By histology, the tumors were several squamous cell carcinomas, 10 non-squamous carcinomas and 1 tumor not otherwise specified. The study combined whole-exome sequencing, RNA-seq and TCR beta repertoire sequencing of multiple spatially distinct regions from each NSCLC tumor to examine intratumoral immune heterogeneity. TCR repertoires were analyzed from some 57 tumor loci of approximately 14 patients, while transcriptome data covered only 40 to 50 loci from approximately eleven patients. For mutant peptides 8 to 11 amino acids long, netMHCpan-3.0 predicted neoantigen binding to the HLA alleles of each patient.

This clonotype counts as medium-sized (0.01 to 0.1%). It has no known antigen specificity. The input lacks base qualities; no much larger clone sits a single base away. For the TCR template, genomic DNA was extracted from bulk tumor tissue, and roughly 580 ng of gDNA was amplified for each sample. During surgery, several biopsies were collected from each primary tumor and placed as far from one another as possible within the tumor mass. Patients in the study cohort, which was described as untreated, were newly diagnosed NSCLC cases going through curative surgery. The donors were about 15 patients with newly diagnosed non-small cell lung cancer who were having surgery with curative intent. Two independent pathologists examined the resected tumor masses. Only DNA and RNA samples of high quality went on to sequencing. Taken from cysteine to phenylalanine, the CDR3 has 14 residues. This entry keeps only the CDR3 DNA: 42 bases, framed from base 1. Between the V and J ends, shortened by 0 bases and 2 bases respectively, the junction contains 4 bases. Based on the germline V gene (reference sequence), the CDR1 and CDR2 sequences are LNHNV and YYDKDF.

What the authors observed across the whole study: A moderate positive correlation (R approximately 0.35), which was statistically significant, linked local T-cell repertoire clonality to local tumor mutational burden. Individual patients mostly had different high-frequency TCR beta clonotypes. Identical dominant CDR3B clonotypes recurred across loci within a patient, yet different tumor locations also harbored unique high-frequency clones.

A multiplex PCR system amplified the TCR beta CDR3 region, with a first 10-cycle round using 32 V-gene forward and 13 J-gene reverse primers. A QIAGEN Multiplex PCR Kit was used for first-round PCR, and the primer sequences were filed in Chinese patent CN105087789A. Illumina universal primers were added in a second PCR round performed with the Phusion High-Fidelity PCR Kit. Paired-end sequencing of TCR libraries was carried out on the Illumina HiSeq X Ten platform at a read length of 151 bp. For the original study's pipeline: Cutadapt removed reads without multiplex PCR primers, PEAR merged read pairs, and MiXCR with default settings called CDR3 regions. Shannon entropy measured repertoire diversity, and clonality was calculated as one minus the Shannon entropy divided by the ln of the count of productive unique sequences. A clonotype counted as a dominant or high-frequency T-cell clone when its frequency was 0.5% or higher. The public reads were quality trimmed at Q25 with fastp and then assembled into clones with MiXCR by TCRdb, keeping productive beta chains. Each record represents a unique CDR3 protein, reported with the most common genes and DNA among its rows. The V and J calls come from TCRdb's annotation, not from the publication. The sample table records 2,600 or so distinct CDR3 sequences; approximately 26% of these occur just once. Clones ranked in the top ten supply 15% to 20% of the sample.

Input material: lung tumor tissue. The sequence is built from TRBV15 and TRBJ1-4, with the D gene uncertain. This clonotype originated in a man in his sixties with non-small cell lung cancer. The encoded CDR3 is CATSREGTNEKLFF. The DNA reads TGTGCCACCAGCAGAGAGGGGACTAATGAAAAACTGTTTTTT.